This TCR beta chain was recovered during a study of T cell responses to AZD1222 COVID-19 vaccine. Study-wide findings and caveats: Repertoires were collected only later (after the peak T cell response had occurred). Among the donors, most were white British and more were female, and clonal diversity was possibly underestimated.

As to this clone: Its target is unknown.

The data were produced by immunoSEQ multiplex PCR, yet TCRdb's version contains in-frame clones alone and is incomplete. The sample has about 39,000 clones, around 90% seen once. J was trimmed by 6 bases and V by 5 bases; bases with no gene match: 7. Germline CDR1 is MNHEY and CDR2 is SVGAGI. The CDR3 is made up of 14 amino acids. The source is an adult who received the MenACWY meningococcal vaccine as a control. The material sequenced was peripheral blood, taken 28 days after the second dose of the MenACWY control vaccine. V is TRBV6-5 and J is TRBJ1-5; 7 nucleotides line up with TRBD1. The CDR3 reads CASSHTGDSQPQHF. DNA for the CDR3: TGTGCCAGCAGTCATACAGGGGATAGTCAGCCCCAGCATTTT.